Sequencing of this T cell receptor (beta chain) was carried out in a study of cytomegalovirus exposure and HLA in healthy donors. Germline CDR1 is MNHEY and CDR2 is SVGAGI. V was shortened by 1 base and J by 14 bases, with 17 bases between the two germline ends. The CDR3 runs to 13 residues. Profiled with immunoSEQ multiplex PCR; TCRdb holds only in-frame clones, not every one. The repertoire holds 150,000 to 250,000 clones, roughly 88% seen once, with over 10% in the top ten. A remark on this clone: The target antigen is unknown.

Study conclusions and caveats: There were some public TCRs occurring in many donors, but most TCR sequences were rare. Subsequent analysis of the approximately 110 validation repertoires found a tendency for first-cohort TCR clusters to co-occur. Associated with cytomegalovirus, according to the listing, were 164 TCR beta chains. In vitro confirmation showed a few CMV-associated chains to be CMV antigen specific.

The receptor was isolated from a woman between 25 and 40 years old in good health and CMV-seropositive. The sample comprised PBMCs. The V call is TRBV6-5, the J call TRBJ1-2, with D possibly being TRBD1 (5 bases). DNA of the CDR3: TGTGCCAGCAGTTACTTCGGTACAGGACCCCCTACCTTC. Translating it yields CASSYFGTGPPTF.